This TCR beta chain emerged from a study of human T cells and chemical hapten exposure. Study context: Patients' scalps got diphenylcyclopropenone weekly throughout the roughly 23-week study. Variability of per-sample TCR yields stemmed mainly from small differences in pooled library volume. General observations from the study: Each of the donors had alopecia, so their immune responses may not resemble those of healthy people. No change in TCRs above 1 in 1000 frequency was produced by DPC sensitization.

V lost 6 bases and J lost 4, with 12 bases in between. The CDR3 extends over 12 amino acids. Looked up from germline, CDR1 is DFQATT and CDR2 is SNEGSKA (reference sequence). To note about this clonotype: Its antigen is undetermined.

MiXCR was run by TCRdb on the RACE reads, yielding one entry per CDR3 protein. The sample carries tens of thousands of distinct CDR3 sequences, 9.8% recorded once. The time point here: patch test 1, 2 weeks after DPC sensitization. Treatment: therapeutic diphenylcyclopropenone sensitization with weekly scalp DPC. The gene calls are TRBV20-1 and TRBJ1-1, with D unresolved. This receptor was taken from a woman aged 40 to 50 with alopecia areata. Some clones in this sample may be carry-over from other donors' samples. The source material was whole blood, sampled in connection with sensitization to the hapten diphenylcyclopropenone (DPC). In DNA, the CDR3 is TGCAGTGCCGAATATGATGGCACTGAAGCTTTCTTT. Translation gives CSAEYDGTEAFF.